The rows below give T cell receptor beta chains drawn from one sample of a study of cytomegalovirus exposure and HLA in healthy donors. TCRdb's table, derived via immunoSEQ multiplex PCR, lists solely in-frame clones and lacks some. The sample comprises 75,000 to 90,000 clones, 65% to 80% of which are singletons, and around 10% rests with the top ten. Sequenced material: PBMCs. These receptors were taken from a woman aged 40 to 55 in good health and CMV-seropositive. Both conserved end residues are part of each CDR3. D genes are given only for firm matches. Expanded clones get a size class; other rows say once, few or many, or leave the size out.

TRBJ1-1 | . | . | TRBV29-1 | CSVPRGDTEAFF | TGCAGCGTTCCCCGGGGGGACACTGAAGCTTTCTTT
TRBJ1-2 | . | . | TRBV6-5 | CASRDSLGYTF | TGTGCCAGCAGGGACTCTCTCGGCTACACCTTC
TRBJ1-3 | TRBD1 | once | TRBV18 | CASSPGQGNSGNTIYF | TGTGCCAGCTCACCGGGACAGGGTAACTCTGGAAACACCATATATTTT
TRBJ1-1 | . | once | TRBV2 | CASSDKGGTEAFF | TGTGCCAGCAGTGACAAGGGAGGCACTGAAGCTTTCTTT
TRBJ2-1 | . | . | TRBV7-8 | CASSYSYSNEQFF | TGTGCCAGCAGCTATAGCTACTCCAATGAGCAGTTCTTC
TRBJ2-7 | TRBD2 | . | TRBV4-2 | CASSQPSGGAYEQYF | TGTGCCAGCAGCCAACCTAGCGGGGGGGCCTACGAGCAGTACTTC
TRBJ1-4 | . | . | TRBV27 | CASSPDKFTTNEKLFF | TGTGCCAGCAGTCCAGACAAGTTTACAACTAATGAAAAACTGTTTTTT
TRBJ2-5 | TRBD2 | . | TRBV5-1 | CASSRAGGTSGRTGETQYF | TGCGCCAGCAGCCGGGCTGGGGGGACTAGCGGGAGGACTGGCGAGACCCAGTACTTC
TRBJ2-7 | . | . | TRBV5-4 | CASSDDTSSYEQYF | TGTGCCAGCAGCGATGACACGAGCTCCTACGAGCAGTACTTC
TRBJ1-1 | TRBD1 | . | TRBV19 | CASTPSTGWNTEAFF | TGTGCCAGTACCCCATCGACAGGGTGGAACACTGAAGCTTTCTTT
TRBJ2-6 | . | . | TRBV6-5 | CASSRFSGANVLTF | TGTGCCAGCAGTCGGTTCTCTGGGGCCAACGTCCTGACTTTC
TRBJ2-5 | TRBD1 | . | TRBV5-1 | CASSPGTGGTLVETQYF | TGCGCCAGCAGCCCAGGGACAGGGGGCACCCTCGTAGAGACCCAGTACTTC
TRBJ2-1 | . | . | TRBV12-2 | CASRSSSRLAGGSDNEQFF | TGTGCAAGTCGCTCTAGTTCTAGACTAGCGGGGGGGTCTGACAATGAGCAGTTCTTC
TRBJ1-4 | TRBD1 | . | TRBV7-6 | CASSSGQGLGEKLFF | TGTGCCAGCAGCTCAGGACAGGGGCTAGGGGAAAAACTGTTTTTT
TRBJ2-1 | TRBD2 | . | TRBV7-2 | CASSLEGRLAGSYNEQFF | TGTGCCAGCAGCTTAGAAGGAAGACTAGCGGGATCCTACAATGAGCAGTTCTTC
TRBJ2-6 | . | . | TRBV18 | CASPPEGFGANVLTF | TGTGCCAGCCCTCCGGAGGGCTTTGGGGCCAACGTCCTGACTTTC
TRBJ1-2 | . | few | TRBV5-1 | CASSLAGSNYGYTF | TGCGCCAGCAGCTTGGCTGGGAGTAACTATGGCTACACCTTC
TRBJ2-1 | TRBD1 | . | TRBV7-9 | CASSLTTGQGASYNEQFF | TGTGCCAGCAGCCTAACAACAGGACAGGGGGCCTCCTACAATGAGCAGTTCTTC
TRBJ1-5 | . | . | TRBV19 | CASSTIGMQPQHF | TGTGCCAGTAGTACGATCGGGATGCAGCCCCAGCATTTT
TRBJ2-2 | . | . | TRBV11-1 | CASRYPRTGELFF | TGTGCCAGCAGGTACCCTAGAACCGGGGAGCTGTTTTTT
TRBJ2-7 | . | . | TRBV28 | CASSPGSGSSYEQYF | TGTGCCAGCAGTCCGGGGTCTGGTAGCTCCTACGAGCAGTACTTC
TRBJ1-1 | TRBD1 | few | TRBV6-5 | CASSYLRQGEAFF | TGTGCCAGCAGTTACCTTCGACAGGGCGAAGCTTTCTTT
TRBJ1-4 | . | . | TRBV5-1 | CASSLGRQDNEKLFF | TGCGCCAGCAGCTTGGGGAGGCAAGATAATGAAAAACTGTTTTTT
TRBJ2-7 | . | few | TRBV11-2 | CASSSTTYEQYF | TGTGCCAGCAGCTCGACTACCTACGAGCAGTACTTC
TRBJ2-1 | TRBD2 | . | TRBV2 | CASNTHTSGRSDEQFF | TGTGCCAGCAACACACACACTAGCGGGAGAAGCGATGAGCAGTTCTTC